Listed below are T cell receptor beta chains from one sample, sequenced in a study of blood T cell repertoires in COVID-19. Method: immunoSEQ multiplex PCR; TCRdb's copy keeps in-frame clones and lacks some. This sample has 110,000 to 150,000 clones, with around four fifths found just once. Sequenced: PBMCs or T cells enriched from blood (not recorded which). These receptors originate from a woman aged 40 to 49 who had recovered from COVID-19. CDR3s include the opening cysteine and the closing phenylalanine or tryptophan. The D gene is left open where the match is weak. Size is omitted from some rows. Given values are once, few, many or a class for expanded clones.

size	D	V	J	CDR3	DNA
NA	TRBD1	TRBV9	TRBJ2-1	CASSVKDRGIDEQFF	TGTGCCAGCAGCGTGAAGGACAGGGGGATCGATGAGCAGTTCTTC
NA	NA	TRBV6-5	TRBJ1-2	CASRLQENYGYTF	TGTGCCAGCAGGCTACAGGAGAACTATGGCTACACCTTC
NA	NA	TRBV28	TRBJ2-7	CATGRGSSYEQYF	TGTGCGACGGGCAGGGGAAGCTCCTACGAGCAGTACTTC
NA	TRBD2	TRBV2	TRBJ2-1	CASSEGGLAGVTEQFF	TGTGCCAGCAGTGAGGGGGGACTAGCGGGAGTTACTGAGCAGTTCTTC
once	TRBD1	TRBV2	TRBJ2-7	CASTLWDRGREQYF	TGTGCCAGCACACTGTGGGACAGGGGACGGGAGCAGTACTTC
once	NA	TRBV5-1	TRBJ1-1	CASSFGTGESEAFF	TGCGCCAGCAGCTTCGGGACGGGAGAGAGTGAAGCTTTCTTT
NA	NA	TRBV27	TRBJ2-7	CASSIDKALPEYF	TGTGCCAGCAGCATTGACAAGGCCCTGCCGGAGTACTTC
NA	TRBD1	TRBV29-1	TRBJ1-2	CSVATGTGDGYTF	TGCAGCGTGGCAACCGGGACAGGTGACGGCTACACCTTC
NA	NA	TRBV15	TRBJ1-4	CATSRERTTNEKLFF	TGTGCCACCAGCAGAGAGAGGACAACTAATGAAAAACTGTTTTTT
NA	NA	TRBV6-4	TRBJ1-1	CASSVPGQFLNTEAFF	TGTGCCAGCAGTGTCCCCGGACAGTTCTTGAACACTGAAGCTTTCTTT
NA	TRBD1	TRBV7-9	TRBJ2-1	CASSLGQGVDEQFF	TGTGCCAGCAGCTTAGGACAGGGTGTCGATGAGCAGTTCTTC
NA	NA	TRBV25-1	TRBJ1-5	CASSYHGLISNQPQHF	TGTGCCAGCAGTTACCATGGACTTATTAGCAATCAGCCCCAGCATTTT
few	NA	TRBV11-2	TRBJ1-5	CASSLRRGNQPQHF	TGTGCCAGCAGCTTACGACGGGGCAATCAGCCCCAGCATTTT
few	TRBD1	TRBV5-1	TRBJ1-4	CASSQEPGQKLFF	TGCGCCAGCAGCCAAGAACCGGGACAGAAACTGTTTTTT
NA	TRBD1	TRBV2	TRBJ1-4	CATLGGRGSEKLFF	TGTGCCACCTTAGGGGGCAGGGGAAGCGAAAAACTGTTTTTT
NA	NA	TRBV18	TRBJ2-5	CASSPVGRRGETQYF	TGTGCCAGCTCACCTGTAGGGCGCCGGGGAGAGACCCAGTACTTC
few	TRBD2	TRBV7-2	TRBJ2-7	CASSSPPGLAGVPSYEQYF	TGTGCCAGCAGCTCCCCCCCCGGACTAGCGGGGGTCCCATCCTACGAGCAGTACTTC
NA	TRBD2	TRBV3-1/TRBV3-2	TRBJ2-5	CASFSGGETQYF	TGTGCCAGCTTTTCGGGGGGAGAGACCCAGTACTTC
NA	NA	TRBV11-2	TRBJ2-1	CASSSLLLTGYNEQFF	TGTGCCAGCAGCTCCCTCCTGCTGACGGGATACAATGAGCAGTTCTTC
few	TRBD1	TRBV5-1	TRBJ1-5	CASSLVGQVSNQPQHF	TGCGCCAGCAGCTTGGTGGGACAGGTAAGCAATCAGCCCCAGCATTTT
NA	NA	TRBV20-1	TRBJ1-5	CSGEPRQPQHF	TGCAGTGGGGAGCCCCGTCAGCCCCAGCATTTT
NA	TRBD2	TRBV9	TRBJ2-1	CASSVEVLAGGIEQFF	TGTGCCAGCAGCGTAGAGGTCCTAGCGGGGGGGATTGAGCAGTTCTTC
NA	NA	TRBV7-8	TRBJ2-1	CASSLSVNEQFF	TGTGCCAGCAGCTTGTCGGTCAATGAGCAGTTCTTC
NA	TRBD2	TRBV5-1	TRBJ2-3	CASSLEFGLALDTQYF	TGCGCCAGCAGCTTGGAGTTCGGACTAGCATTAGATACGCAGTATTTT
few	TRBD2	TRBV7-9	TRBJ2-1	CASSPFGLAGGGIDNEQFF	TGTGCCAGCAGCCCTTTCGGGCTAGCGGGAGGCGGAATAGACAATGAGCAGTTCTTC
NA	TRBD1	TRBV9	TRBJ1-4	CASSVGTGVNEKLFF	TGTGCCAGCAGCGTAGGTACAGGGGTTAATGAAAAACTGTTTTTT
NA	NA	TRBV21-1	TRBJ1-6	CASSQTRGYNSPLHF	TGTGCCAGCAGTCAAACTAGAGGATATAATTCACCCCTCCACTTT
NA	NA	TRBV15	TRBJ2-2	CATSNLGGAGELFF	TGTGCCACCAGCAACTTAGGAGGGGCCGGGGAGCTGTTTTTT
NA	NA	TRBV27	TRBJ2-5	CASSSVPPAGTQYF	TGTGCCAGCAGTAGCGTACCCCCCGCGGGGACCCAGTACTTC
few	NA	TRBV4-1	TRBJ1-2	CASSQDWDIYYGYTF	TGCGCCAGCAGCCAAGATTGGGACATATACTATGGCTACACCTTC
NA	TRBD1	TRBV5-4	TRBJ2-7	CASSSGTGSHEQYF	TGTGCCAGCAGCTCCGGGACAGGGTCCCACGAGCAGTACTTC
NA	NA	TRBV6-5	TRBJ1-1	CASSLQGNTEAFF	TGTGCCAGCAGTCTACAGGGGAACACTGAAGCTTTCTTT
few	TRBD2	TRBV2	TRBJ2-1	CASRGGGSVYNEQFF	TGTGCCAGCAGAGGAGGCGGGAGCGTCTACAATGAGCAGTTCTTC
NA	TRBD1	TRBV29-1	TRBJ1-2	CSVEDGQAGGYTF	TGCAGCGTTGAAGACGGACAGGCAGGGGGCTACACCTTC
NA	TRBD2	TRBV10-3	TRBJ2-2	CATTGTGGLTGELFF	TGTGCCACAACGGGTACGGGGGGACTCACCGGGGAGCTGTTTTTT
once	NA	TRBV5-1	TRBJ1-2	CASSSRGSAYGYTF	TGCGCCAGCAGCTCCCGGGGATCCGCCTATGGCTACACCTTC
once	NA	TRBV4-1	TRBJ1-5	CASSLSTGNQPQHF	TGCGCCAGCAGCCTTTCGACAGGCAATCAGCCCCAGCATTTT
NA	NA	TRBV6-5	TRBJ1-5	CASSLDTQPQHF	TGTGCCAGCAGTTTGGACACTCAGCCCCAGCATTTT
few	NA	TRBV29-1	TRBJ1-3	CSAEGLPSSGNTIYF	TGCAGCGCCGAGGGACTTCCAAGCTCTGGAAACACCATATATTTT
NA	NA	TRBV6-2/TRBV6-3	TRBJ2-3	CASSYRGTDTQYF	TGTGCCAGCAGTTACCGGGGGACAGATACGCAGTATTTT
NA	TRBD1	TRBV5-4	TRBJ2-7	CASSSLRQGGYEQYF	TGTGCCAGCAGCTCCCTAAGACAGGGGGGTTACGAGCAGTACTTC
NA	TRBD2	TRBV11-2	TRBJ2-5	CASSFPSGVQPETQYF	TGTGCCAGCAGCTTTCCTAGCGGGGTCCAGCCGGAGACCCAGTACTTC
NA	NA	TRBV27	TRBJ2-7	CASSSLSYEQYF	TGTGCCAGCAGTTCCCTATCCTACGAGCAGTACTTC
NA	TRBD1	TRBV3-1/TRBV3-2	TRBJ1-4	CASSQGYPGQYNEKLFF	TGTGCCAGCAGCCAAGGTTATCCGGGACAGTATAATGAAAAACTGTTTTTT
NA	NA	TRBV9	TRBJ1-3	CASSVGQTGNTIYF	TGTGCCAGCAGCGTAGGCCAGACTGGAAACACCATATATTTT
NA	NA	TRBV11-2	TRBJ2-3	CASSLGTWTDTQYF	TGTGCCAGCAGCTTGGGGACATGGACAGATACGCAGTATTTT
NA	NA	TRBV27	TRBJ2-6	CASSQNSGANVLTF	TGTGCCAGCAGTCAAAATTCTGGGGCCAACGTCCTGACTTTC
NA	TRBD1	TRBV2	TRBJ1-6	CASSSQGAMSSPLHF	TGTGCCAGCAGTTCGCAGGGGGCCATGAGTTCACCCCTCCACTTT
NA	NA	TRBV5-4	TRBJ2-3	CASSPALRGAGGTDTQYF	TGTGCCAGCAGCCCCGCTCTTCGGGGGGCTGGGGGCACAGATACGCAGTATTTT
once	TRBD1	TRBV19	TRBJ2-5	CASSTAGQGGETQYF	TGTGCCAGTAGTACAGCGGGACAGGGAGGAGAGACCCAGTACTTC
once	NA	TRBV6-5	TRBJ2-1	CASSPSAPAYNEQFF	TGTGCCAGCAGTCCTAGCGCCCCCGCCTACAATGAGCAGTTCTTC
NA	NA	TRBV5-4	TRBJ1-2	CASSLVEGYGYTF	TGTGCCAGCAGCTTGGTGGAGGGCTATGGCTACACCTTC
once	TRBD1	TRBV5-5	TRBJ1-6	CASSPGGEDSPLHF	TGTGCCAGCAGCCCAGGGGGAGAGGATTCACCCCTCCACTTT
NA	TRBD2	TRBV5-4	TRBJ2-3	CASSNGAGVGRDTQYF	TGTGCCAGCAGCAACGGGGCGGGAGTTGGGAGAGATACGCAGTATTTT
NA	TRBD1	TRBV2	TRBJ1-5	CASSRDSNSNQPQHF	TGTGCCAGCAGTCGGGACAGTAATAGCAATCAGCCCCAGCATTTT
NA	NA	TRBV21-1	TRBJ1-6	CASGWQGVSTFYNSPLHF	TGTGCCAGCGGTTGGCAGGGGGTTTCCACATTCTATAATTCACCCCTCCACTTT
NA	NA	TRBV6-5	TRBJ1-1	CASIHGGENTEAFF	TGTGCCAGCATCCACGGGGGGGAGAATACTGAAGCTTTCTTT
NA	NA	TRBV6-1	TRBJ2-1	CASSETRGNEQFF	TGTGCCAGCAGTGAAACCAGGGGTAATGAGCAGTTCTTC
NA	NA	TRBV4-1	TRBJ2-3	CASSQDSRVRDTQYF	TGCGCCAGCAGCCAAGATAGCAGGGTCCGAGATACGCAGTATTTT
NA	TRBD2	TRBV5-1	TRBJ2-3	CASSFSAGVGTDTQYF	TGCGCCAGCAGCTTCTCAGCGGGAGTAGGCACAGATACGCAGTATTTT